This T cell receptor (beta chain) was sequenced for a study of shared clonotypes between healthy human individuals. Study findings and constraints: Sampling was confined to blood; repertoires within tissues likely differ.

As for this clone: Its antigen is unidentified.

Over several immunoSEQ plates, each subset's genomic DNA was distributed in even portions. The authors loaded 200 ng DNA, about 30,000 T cell genomes, into sorted-subset replicate PCRs. As handled by the study authors: In the immunoSEQ data, sequences were junction-only and lacked quality scores, so filtering differed. Generated by immunoSEQ multiplex PCR, the TCRdb table keeps only in-frame clones and is missing some. For V, J and clone size, that table is used; D and trimming come from the DNA. The sample comprises roughly 640,000 clones, 74% of which are singletons, and over 1.5% rests with the top ten. This CDR3 spans 14 amino acids. V lost 0 bases to trimming and J lost 7 bases, with 12 bases between them. Germline V CDR1 and CDR2: LGHNA, YNFKEQ.

The sequence was collected from a woman under 40 in good health. This chain joins TRBV4-2 and TRBJ1-2; D possibly corresponds to TRBD1 (5 bases). Sequenced material: memory CD4+ T cells sorted from blood. Subset specified: CD45RA-negative fraction. The CDR3 bases are TGTGCCAGCAGCCAAGATAGGCAGGGTTTTGGCTACACCTTC. Encoded protein: CASSQDRQGFGYTF.